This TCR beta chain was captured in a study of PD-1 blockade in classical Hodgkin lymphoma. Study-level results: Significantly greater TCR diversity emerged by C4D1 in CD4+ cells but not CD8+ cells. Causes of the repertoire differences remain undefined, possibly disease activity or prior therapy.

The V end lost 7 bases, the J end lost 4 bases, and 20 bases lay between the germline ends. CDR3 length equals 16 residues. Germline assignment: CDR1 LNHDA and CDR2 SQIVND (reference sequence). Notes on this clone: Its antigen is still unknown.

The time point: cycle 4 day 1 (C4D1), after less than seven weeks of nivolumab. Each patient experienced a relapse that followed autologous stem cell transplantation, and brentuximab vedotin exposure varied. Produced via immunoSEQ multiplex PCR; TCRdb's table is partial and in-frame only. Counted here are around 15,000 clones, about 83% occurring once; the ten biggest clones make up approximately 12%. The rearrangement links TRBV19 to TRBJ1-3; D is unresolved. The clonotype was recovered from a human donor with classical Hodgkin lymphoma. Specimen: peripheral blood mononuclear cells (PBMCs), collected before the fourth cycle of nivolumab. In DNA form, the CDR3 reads TGTGCCAGTACCCCATGGGAGGGCGACCTGGGAAACACCATATATTTT. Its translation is CASTPWEGDLGNTIYF.